These 2 T cell receptor beta chains were sequenced from one sample in a study of CD8+CD57+ T cells in acquired aplastic anemia. TCR beta VDJ and CDR3 were profiled, and genomic DNA was the template. TCRdb analysed the reads with MiXCR anew, one entry per CDR3 protein. The sample yields 300,000 or so distinct CDR3 sequences, 50% to 65% seen once. CD8+CD57+ cell expansion had been shown by flow cytometry in patients chosen for sequencing. The sequenced sample was sorted CD4+, CD8+, or CD8+CD57+ T cells (not recorded which) from PBMCs. These TCRs come from a human donor with aplastic anemia.

The rearrangement links TRBV10-3 to TRBJ2-1; the match to TRBD2 covers 13 bases. This CDR3 contains 16 residues. The germline CDR1 and CDR2 sequences are ENHRY and SYGVKD. V lost 0 bases and J lost 9; bases outside the gene matches: 5. The DNA for the CDR3 is TGTGCCATCAGTGAGTCCGGACTAGCGGGAGAATCTGAGCAGTTCTTC. This sequence encodes CAISESGLAGESEQFF.

A word on this clonotype: The junction does not match germline at one end; this may be a read error. The chain carries TRBV7-2 and TRBJ2-3; D is uncertain. CDR1 SGHTA and CDR2 FQGNSA come from the germline V gene. The CDR3 has 13 amino acids. CDR3 protein: CASSAVLRDAQYF. CDR3 sequence (DNA): TGTGCCAGCAGCGCCGTTCTACGAGATGCGCAGTATTTT.